The 21 T cell receptor beta chains below all came from one sample that was sequenced in a study of identical twins. TCRdb used MiXCR to reprocess the 5' RACE reads, holding one entry per CDR3 protein. The top ten hold 0.44% of the sample, which has about 490,000 distinct CDR3 sequences, approximately 16% seen once. The same sample was also studied in work on yellow fever vaccine responses in identical twins.

Sequenced: CD4+ T cells sorted from blood. The receptors here all came from a woman between 18 and 29 years old in good health.

In DNA, the CDR3 is TGTGCCAGCAGCCAAGAAAGGGGCGAGACCCAGTACTTC. Translated: CASSQERGETQYF. The gene calls are TRBV4-2 and TRBJ2-5; TRBD1 might be the D (5 bases). V gave up 0 bases and J gave up 5 bases, with 7 bases separating them. This CDR3 is built from 13 residues. Germline V gives CDR1 LGHNA, CDR2 YNFKEQ.

There are a few counts of this clonotype. The rearrangement links TRBV5-1 to TRBJ1-1; TRBD1 might be the D (6 bases). V lost 4 bases and J 5 bases, leaving 15 bases between the germline ends. The CDR3 runs 14 residues. Per the germline V gene, CDR1 is SGHRS and CDR2 is YFSETQ. In DNA, the CDR3 is TGCGCCAGCAGCACGGTAGGGGGAGGGACTGAAGCTTTCTTT. It codes for CASSTVGGGTEAFF.

This clonotype was counted at least ten times. CDR3 region: CASSRQSEAFF. As DNA, the CDR3 is TGTGCCAGCAGTCGACAGTCTGAAGCTTTCTTT. The genes are TRBV12-3 or TRBV12-4 and TRBJ1-1, with a weak D call TRBD1 (5 bases). Trimming took 5 bases from V and 6 from J, leaving 7 bases between them. The CDR3 totals 11 residues.

The chain couples TRBV6-1 to TRBJ2-1; the match to TRBD1 covers 7 bases. CDR1 MNHNS and CDR2 SASEGT come from the germline V gene. With V trimmed by 9 bases and J by 3 bases, 11 bases remained unmatched. This CDR3 spans 15 amino acids. The CDR3 protein is CASTRQGVYYNEQFF. The CDR3 DNA follows: TGTGCCAGTACGCGACAGGGTGTTTACTACAATGAGCAGTTCTTC.

This clonotype showed up just a few times. This chain links TRBV27 with TRBJ2-4; tentative D call: TRBD2 (5 bases). CDR1 MNHEY and CDR2 SMNVEV come from the germline V gene (reference sequence). Trimming pared 5 bases from V and 0 bases from J, leaving 11 bases between. The length of the CDR3 is 15 residues. CDR3 nucleotide sequence: TGTGCCAGCAGTCCCGACGGACTAGCCAAAAACATTCAGTACTTC. This translates into CASSPDGLAKNIQYF.

This chain joins TRBV20-1 and TRBJ2-3; TRBD2 agrees at 7 bases. The trim removed 3 bases at V and 5 bases at J, leaving 11 bases unmatched. This CDR3 comprises 15 residues. Germline assignment: CDR1 DFQATT and CDR2 SNEGSKA (reference sequence). The CDR3 is CSARALGAGVDTQYF. CDR3 coding DNA: TGCAGTGCTAGGGCCTTAGGGGCGGGGGTAGATACGCAGTATTTT.

The CDR3, as DNA: TGTGCCATCAGTGAGACCTTAATCCCGAATGAAAAACTGTTTTTT. Its translation: CAISETLIPNEKLFF. The chain is built from TRBV10-3 and TRBJ1-4; D gene unclear. The germline CDR1 and CDR2 sequences are ENHRY and SYGVKD. The length of the CDR3 is 15 residues. V was pared by 2 bases and J by 5 bases, with 12 bases between.

The V call is TRBV4-1, the J call TRBJ2-6, with no clear D. The CDR3 loop spans 15 amino acids. V was trimmed by 2 bases and J by 3 bases, leaving 8 bases between them. Germline assignment: CDR1 MGHRA and CDR2 YSYEKL. The CDR3 sequence is CASSQTSVGANVLTF. CDR3 in DNA: TGCGCCAGCAGCCAAACTTCGGTTGGGGCCAACGTCCTGACTTTC.

The V and J genes are TRBV19 and TRBJ2-1; D is unresolved. Looked up from germline, CDR1 is LNHDA and CDR2 is SQIVND (reference sequence). CDR3 size: 11 residues. Trimming took off 2 bases at V and 6 bases at J, with 2 bases between the two ends. The DNA for the CDR3 is TGTGCCAGTAGTATACGCAATGAGCAGTTCTTC. Protein sequence: CASSIRNEQFF.

This chain uses TRBV5-1 with TRBJ2-3; D gene uncertain. This CDR3 contains 17 residues. The ends were cut back, 0 bases at V and 2 bases at J, with 16 bases in the middle. Germline V gene lookup returns CDR1 SGHRS and CDR2 YFSETQ. The CDR3: CASSLAILGSPTDTQYF. For the CDR3, the DNA is TGCGCCAGCAGCTTGGCGATATTAGGTTCCCCCACAGATACGCAGTATTTT.

This clonotype has only one observation. The chain's CDR3 is CASSLEGGARKTQYF. The CDR3 DNA sequence: TGCGCCAGCAGCTTGGAAGGGGGGGCCCGCAAGACCCAGTACTTC. V gene TRBV5-1 combines with J gene TRBJ2-5; the D gene is possibly TRBD2 (7 bases). Germline V CDR1 and CDR2: SGHRS, YFSETQ. V was shortened by 0 bases and J by 6 bases, with 15 bases between the two germline ends. CDR3 size: 15 residues.

This clonotype was counted many times. The chain carries TRBV18 and TRBJ2-5, with no clear D. Germline lookup yields CDR1 KGHSH and CDR2 LQKENI. V lost 1 base, J lost 2 bases, and 8 bases lay in between. The CDR3 runs 14 residues. CDR3 protein: CASSPLSGQETQYF. In nucleotides, the CDR3 is TGTGCCAGCTCACCACTGTCAGGTCAAGAGACCCAGTACTTC.

This clonotype has just a few counts. The V and J genes are TRBV7-8 and TRBJ2-6; D is uncertain. From germline, CDR1 is SGHVS and CDR2 FQNEAQ. V shed 5 bases and J shed 0 bases, with 11 bases lying between them. The CDR3 is 16 amino acids. For the CDR3, the DNA is TGTGCCAGCAGCCCGCCGTGGGGCTCTGGGGCCAACGTCCTGACTTTC. Encoded protein: CASSPPWGSGANVLTF.

In this sample, this clonotype turned up a few times. The DNA of the CDR3 is TGTGCCAGCAGACCGGACAGGGCGAGCAATCAGCCCCAGCATTTT. The encoded protein is CASRPDRASNQPQHF. The chain combines TRBV12-3 or TRBV12-4 with TRBJ1-5; 8 bases match TRBD1. V shed 6 bases, J shed 1 base, and the junction held 5 bases outside the gene matches. The CDR3 is 15 amino acids.

The rearrangement uses TRBV5-1 and TRBJ2-1; tentative D call: TRBD1 (6 bases). Germline V gene lookup returns CDR1 SGHRS and CDR2 YFSETQ. The CDR3 consists of 18 residues. V dropped 1 base and J dropped 0 bases, with 17 bases sitting between them. Written as DNA, the CDR3 is TGCGCCAGCAGCTTGTCTCCAGACAGGTTGAGCTCCTACAATGAGCAGTTCTTC. It encodes CASSLSPDRLSSYNEQFF.

This clonotype has just a few counts. The rearrangement joins TRBV10-3 to TRBJ2-7; 9 bases match TRBD2. CDR1 and CDR2 from the germline V gene are ENHRY and SYGVKD. Trimming at V came to 6 bases and at J to 2 bases, leaving 8 bases not matched to a gene. The CDR3 length is 15 residues. The CDR3 is CAIRARSGGTYEQYF. CDR3 bases: TGTGCCATCAGGGCCCGTAGCGGGGGTACCTACGAGCAGTACTTC.

J is TRBJ1-5 and V is TRBV9, with D tentatively TRBD1 (5 bases). The V end lost 3 bases, the J end lost 3 bases, and 13 bases lay between the germline ends. Germline lookup yields CDR1 SGDLS and CDR2 YYNGEE. CDR3 length equals 15 residues. The CDR3 nucleotides read TGTGCCAGCAGCGGCGCAGGGTCCCCCAATCAGCCCCAGCATTTT. Protein sequence: CASSGAGSPNQPQHF.

The chain employs TRBV29-1 and TRBJ1-1; D is unresolved. Germline V gene lookup returns CDR1 SQVTM and CDR2 ANQGSEA. The CDR3 consists of 13 residues. V lost 2 bases, J lost 6 bases, and 13 bases lay in between. The CDR3 region is CSVETAWEAEAFF. In nucleotides, the CDR3 is TGCAGCGTTGAAACGGCCTGGGAGGCTGAAGCTTTCTTT.

The V and J genes are TRBV29-1 and TRBJ1-1, with TRBD1 as a possible D gene (5 bases). The V end was cut by 4 bases, the J end by 2 bases, with 20 bases between. The CDR3 consists of 16 residues. Looked up from germline, CDR1 is SQVTM and CDR2 is ANQGSEA. In DNA, the CDR3 is TGCAGCGTTGTAATGCTCGGGGGTCTTATTAACACTGAAGCTTTCTTT. The encoded protein is CSVVMLGGLINTEAFF.

This clonotype was counted at least ten times. V and J are TRBV5-1 and TRBJ2-3, with 12 bases identical to TRBD2. The CDR3 extends over 16 amino acids. V lost 5 bases to trimming and J lost 3 bases; unmatched junction nucleotides: 7. CDR1 is SGHRS, CDR2 YFSETQ, per germline. The CDR3, as DNA: TGCGCCAGCAGATCCCTAGCGGGGGGGCCTACAGATACGCAGTATTTT. Its translation is CASRSLAGGPTDTQYF.

The chain couples TRBV2 to TRBJ2-5; D ambiguous. Deletions cut 4 bases from V and 4 bases from J, with 7 bases between. The germline V gene has CDR1 SNHLY and CDR2 FYNNEI. CDR3 length: 12 amino acids. The CDR3 loop reads CASSAWSETQYF. The CDR3, as DNA: TGTGCCAGCAGTGCATGGTCAGAGACCCAGTACTTC.